Presented here are 26 T cell receptor beta chains from one specimen sequenced in a study of blood T cell repertoires in COVID-19 (dated by TCRdb to about 2020). The library was made by the immunoSEQ multiplex PCR assay. TCRdb limited this immuneACCESS table to in-frame rearrangements with V and J called. A share of clones is missing; checked studies link under half to unresolved V genes, and the rest is unexplained. Present in this sample are about 77,000 clones, about 80% of which were seen just once. Of the sample, roughly 4.8% falls within the top ten clones. What was sequenced was peripheral blood. Receptors were obtained from a woman in her 70s with acute or convalescent COVID-19.

This chain joins TRBV18 and TRBJ1-5, with a weak D call TRBD1 (6 bases). Germline V lookup: CDR1 KGHSH, CDR2 LQKENI. This CDR3 is 16 amino acids long. The ends were cut back, 0 bases at V and 5 bases at J, with 14 bases in the middle. The CDR3 DNA reads TGTGCCAGCTCACCACCGGCAGGGGCTGGAGATCAGCCCCAGCATTTT. It yields the protein CASSPPAGAGDQPQHF.

The J gene is TRBJ2-6, the V gene TRBV7-9; 7 bases map to TRBD1. J was trimmed by 4 bases and V by 5 bases; bases with no gene match: 5. The CDR3 consists of 15 residues. In germline, CDR1 is SEHNR, CDR2 FQNEAQ (reference sequence). The CDR3 here is CASSGQVPGANVLTF. The DNA of the CDR3 is TGTGCCAGCAGCGGACAGGTGCCCGGGGCCAACGTCCTGACTTTC.

V usage is TRBV7-8 and J usage is TRBJ2-3; D is unresolved. Germline assignment: CDR1 SGHVS and CDR2 FQNEAQ. V was shortened by 1 base and J by 4 bases, with 6 bases between the two germline ends. This CDR3 region has 13 residues. Here the CDR3 DNA reads TGTGCCAGCAGCTTAGTGATAGCAGATACGCAGTATTTT. Its protein product is CASSLVIADTQYF.

The J gene is TRBJ1-1, the V gene TRBV3-1 (or the pseudogene TRBV3-2), with 10 bases aligning to TRBD1. CDR1 is LGHDT and CDR2 is YNNKEL in the germline V gene (reference sequence). The length of the CDR3 is 14 residues. Losses at the gene ends were 4 bases for V and 6 bases for J; bases not matched to a gene: 5. For the CDR3, the DNA is TGTGCCAGCAGCCTGGACAGGGGGGTGCCTGAAGCTTTCTTT. Translating it yields CASSLDRGVPEAFF.

The genes are TRBV3-1 (or the pseudogene TRBV3-2) and TRBJ2-6; 9 bases fit TRBD1. Germline V CDR1 and CDR2: LGHDT, YNNKEL (reference sequence). This CDR3 region has 18 residues. Trimming at V came to 4 bases and at J to 2 bases, leaving 9 bases not matched to a gene. The CDR3 sequence: CASSPSGQGKAGANVLTF. CDR3 nucleotides: TGTGCCAGCAGCCCCTCGGGACAGGGTAAGGCTGGGGCCAACGTCCTGACTTTC.

The chain uses TRBV6-5 and TRBJ2-5; D may be TRBD2 (5 bases). V lost 7 bases, J lost 4 bases, and 19 bases lay in between. This CDR3 spans 15 amino acids. In germline, CDR1 is MNHEY, CDR2 SVGAGI. Here the CDR3 reads CASTLDQSSVETQYF. The CDR3 DNA reads as TGTGCCAGCACCTTAGATCAGAGTAGCGTAGAGACCCAGTACTTC.

The genes are TRBV2 and TRBJ1-3, with D perhaps matching TRBD1 (6 bases). Trimming stripped 7 bases from V and 3 bases from J, with 16 bases between. Germline CDR1 reads SNHLY; CDR2 reads FYNNEI. There are 15 residues in the CDR3. The DNA of the CDR3 is TGTGCCAGCAAGGAGTCAGGGGCGTATGGAAACACCATATATTTT. Translating gives CASKESGAYGNTIYF.

The chain uses TRBV3-1 (or the pseudogene TRBV3-2) and TRBJ2-3; 7 positions match TRBD2. V was clipped by 4 bases and J by 8 bases; unmatched bases: 9. The CDR3 runs 14 residues. The germline CDR1 and CDR2 sequences are LGHDT and YNNKEL (reference sequence). The CDR3 here is CASSPGTTGGTQYF. CDR3 coding DNA: TGTGCCAGCAGCCCTGGGACCACGGGAGGTACGCAGTATTTT.

The chain has TRBV5-1 and TRBJ2-3; tentative D call: TRBD1 (5 bases). V dropped 3 bases and J dropped 6 bases, with 17 bases sitting between them. Germline lookup yields CDR1 SGHRS and CDR2 YFSETQ. CDR3 length equals 15 residues. The CDR3 region is CASSSWGHPADTQYF. DNA for the CDR3: TGCGCCAGCAGCTCATGGGGCCATCCCGCGGATACGCAGTATTTT.

The rearrangement joins TRBV20-1 to TRBJ2-7; the D is unclear. CDR1 is DFQATT and CDR2 is SNEGSKA in the germline V gene (reference sequence). There are 11 residues in the CDR3. This CDR3 reads CSAKPSYEQYF. CDR3 nucleotides: TGCAGCGCGAAACCTTCCTACGAGCAGTACTTC.

This clone was counted once. The V and J genes are TRBV13 and TRBJ2-3, with TRBD2 matching 12 bases. There are 16 residues in the CDR3. CDR1 and CDR2 (germline): PRHDT, FYEKMQ (reference sequence). J was trimmed by 2 bases and V by 4 bases; bases with no gene match: 4. The CDR3 here is CASSWASGGDTDTQYF. The CDR3 coding sequence is TGTGCCAGCAGCTGGGCTAGCGGGGGGGACACAGATACGCAGTATTTT.

This clone was counted a few times. This chain links TRBV12-3 or TRBV12-4 with TRBJ1-5; TRBD1 is a possible D gene (5 bases). V was trimmed by 6 bases and J by 11 bases, leaving 17 bases between them. The CDR3 covers 13 residues. The DNA for the CDR3 is TGTGCCAGCAGCCGACGGCGGGGGTTAGCCCAGCATTTT. Amino acids: CASSRRRGLAQHF.

The rearrangement uses TRBV7-9 and TRBJ2-1, with 9 bases lining up with TRBD2. The CDR3 consists of 17 residues. CDR1 is SEHNR and CDR2 is FQNEAQ in the germline V gene (reference sequence). V shed 5 bases and J 0 bases; nucleotides not matched to a gene: 8. The CDR3 here is CASSQGTSTRSYNEQFF. CDR3 in DNA: TGTGCCAGCAGCCAAGGGACTAGCACCCGCTCCTACAATGAGCAGTTCTTC.

V gene TRBV10-3 combines with J gene TRBJ2-1; 11 bases align to TRBD2. Germline values: CDR1 ENHRY, CDR2 SYGVKD. This CDR3 contains 16 residues. With 7 bases clipped from V and 5 bases from J, the junction kept 10 bases outside the gene matches. The CDR3 loop reads CAITNLAGGDHNEQFF. CDR3 in DNA: TGTGCCATCACCAATCTAGCGGGGGGTGACCACAATGAGCAGTTCTTC.

CDR3 nucleotides: TGTGCCAGCAGCTGGGCCAGGGTTAACTATGGCTACACCTTC. Its protein product is CASSWARVNYGYTF. The chain carries TRBV5-6 and TRBJ1-2; D may be TRBD1 (5 bases). Germline V gives CDR1 SGHDT, CDR2 YYEEEE. Trimming removed 3 bases at V and 1 base at J, with 10 bases between. The CDR3 spans 14 residues. The full variable domain, rest sourced from reference TRBV5-6 and TRBJ1-2, is DAGVTQSPTHLIKTRGQQVTLRCSPKSGHDTVSWYQQALGQGPQFIFQYYEEEERQRGNFPDRFSGHQFPNYSSELNVNALLLGDSALYLCASSWARVNYGYTFGSGTRLTVV.

The chain carries TRBV6-5 and TRBJ1-2, with D hard to call. CDR3 length equals 13 residues. V was clipped by 10 bases and J by 8 bases, with 20 bases between them. CDR1 is MNHEY and CDR2 is SVGAGI in the germline V gene. The CDR3 here is CATRWGGPAGYTF. DNA for the CDR3: TGTGCCACCAGGTGGGGAGGCCCGGCAGGCTACACCTTC.

This clone was seen more than once but under ten times. The chain has TRBV6-4 and TRBJ1-6; 9 bases map to TRBD1. This CDR3 region has 14 residues. Germline CDR1 MRHNA, CDR2 SNTAGT. After removal of 6 bases from V and 9 bases from J, the junction contained 6 bases not matched to a gene. Here the CDR3 reads CASSRDRVSSPLHF. CDR3 bases: TGTGCCAGCAGCCGGGACAGGGTTAGTTCACCCCTCCACTTT.

The rearrangement links TRBV19 to TRBJ2-2, with TRBD1 matching 9 bases. V dropped 2 bases and J dropped 5; count of bases not matched to a gene: 3. Germline V CDR1 and CDR2: LNHDA, SQIVND (reference sequence). The length of the CDR3 is 15 residues. CDR3 sequence reads: CASSINRGLTGELFF. As DNA, the CDR3 is TGTGCCAGTAGTATAAACAGGGGGCTGACCGGGGAGCTGTTTTTT.

This clone was seen more than once but under ten times. The chain is built from TRBV7-9 and TRBJ1-6; no firm D call. V lost 7 bases, J lost 7 bases, and 14 bases lay in between. The CDR3 sequence is 14 residues long. Germline V lookup: CDR1 SEHNR, CDR2 FQNEAQ (reference sequence). As DNA, the CDR3 is TGTGCCAGCACCACGGGTCCTGCGAATTCACCCCTCCACTTT. Amino acids: CASTTGPANSPLHF.

The J gene is TRBJ2-3, the V gene TRBV6-6; 7 bases line up with TRBD1. The CDR3 length is 17 residues. With 6 bases clipped from V and 0 bases from J, the junction kept 12 bases outside the gene matches. The germline V gene has CDR1 MNHNY and CDR2 SVGAGI (reference sequence). In DNA form, the CDR3 reads TGTGCCAGCAGCCGAGCCTACAGGGGATTTAGCACAGATACGCAGTATTTT. Encoded protein: CASSRAYRGFSTDTQYF.

The rearrangement joins TRBV11-3 to TRBJ1-3; D not certain. Trimming took 4 bases from V and 1 from J, leaving 5 bases between them. Germline V gives CDR1 SGHNT, CDR2 YENEEA. This CDR3 has 13 residues. The CDR3 DNA follows: TGTGCCAGCAGCTACAGTTCTGGAAACACCATATATTTT. Translating it yields CASSYSSGNTIYF. The whole variable domain, filled in from reference TRBV11-3 and TRBJ1-3, reads EAGVVQSPRYKIIEKKQPVAFWCNPISGHNTLYWYLQNLGQGPELLIRYENEEAVDDSQLPKDRFSAERLKGVDSTLKIQPAELGDSAVYLCASSYSSGNTIYFGEGSWLTVV.

The CDR3 is CASSRREVRNNSPLHF. The CDR3 nucleotides read TGTGCCAGCAGCCGGAGGGAGGTTCGGAATAATTCACCCCTCCACTTT. The chain joins TRBV3-1 (or the pseudogene TRBV3-2) to TRBJ1-6; D ambiguous. The CDR3 totals 16 residues. V was cut by 4 bases and J by 5 bases, with 15 bases left in between. Germline V gene lookup returns CDR1 LGHDT and CDR2 YNNKEL (reference sequence).

For the CDR3, the DNA is TGCGCCAGCACCCGACAGAGCTCCTACAATGAGCAGTTCTTC. This encodes CASTRQSSYNEQFF. The rearrangement joins TRBV5-1 to TRBJ2-1; D might be TRBD1 (5 bases). V lost 6 bases and J lost 0, with 10 bases in between. The CDR3 covers 14 residues. Germline CDR1 SGHRS, CDR2 YFSETQ.

The V and J genes are TRBV29-1 and TRBJ1-1; TRBD1 aligns across 7 bases. Germline values: CDR1 SQVTM, CDR2 ANQGSEA. This CDR3 has 14 residues. CDR3 loop: CTIVGTVHATEAFF. In DNA form, the CDR3 reads TGCACCATTGTCGGGACAGTCCATGCCACTGAAGCTTTCTTT.

J is TRBJ2-1 and V is TRBV4-3; D perhaps matches TRBD1 (5 bases). CDR1 and CDR2 (germline): LGHNA, YSLEER. V was trimmed by 1 base and J by 9 bases, leaving 10 bases between them. The CDR3 has 13 amino acids. CDR3 coding DNA: TGCGCCAGCAGCCAAGGGGGCCTTGGTGAGCAGTTCTTC. Protein product: CASSQGGLGEQFF.

V is TRBV7-9 and J is TRBJ2-3; 9 nucleotides align to TRBD2. Germline loops: CDR1 SEHNR, CDR2 FQNEAQ (reference sequence). CDR3 length: 15 residues. V trimming: 4 bases; J trimming: 9 bases; junction bases outside the gene matches: 11. This CDR3 reads CASSSFERGAQTQYF. The CDR3 DNA is TGTGCCAGCAGCTCCTTTGAGCGGGGGGCCCAAACGCAGTATTTT.